In this sample, the clone carrying this TCR beta chain turned up a few times. The target antigen is unknown. This entry comes from a study of CD8 T cells in ankylosing spondylitis. The V and J ends lost 6 bases and 4 bases, in that order; junction bases with no gene match: 12. Per the germline V gene, CDR1 is DFQATT and CDR2 is SNEGSKA (reference sequence). This CDR3 contains 15 residues. TCRdb redid the calling of the 5' RACE reads with MiXCR, one entry per CDR3 protein. In the table there are 700,000 to 850,000 distinct CDR3 sequences, approximately 12% of which are singletons. Whole-study findings and limits: It appeared that ankylosing spondylitis blood was characterized by a TCR beta motif of seven or eight highly homologous variants.

Sequences were obtained from blood, either unsorted or a sorted T cell fraction (not recorded which). The chain uses TRBV20-1 and TRBJ1-5; 7 positions match TRBD1. The origin of this receptor is a male donor with ankylosing spondylitis. In DNA, the CDR3 is TGCAGTGCGGGATTACCGGGACAGAGGAATCAGCCCCAGCATTTT. It translates to CSAGLPGQRNQPQHF.